This is a list of T cell receptor beta chains from one sample in a study of cytomegalovirus exposure and HLA in healthy donors. Data came from immunoSEQ multiplex PCR; TCRdb stores just in-frame clones and leaves some out. The repertoire holds approximately 130,000 clones, with approximately 85% as singletons. Sequencing used PBMCs. All receptors come from a woman under 40 in good health and CMV-seropositive. Each CDR3 is given with its conserved first and last residue. Each record gives: J gene, clone size, V gene, D gene, CDR3 DNA, CDR3 protein. D genes are given only for firm matches. Not all rows give a size; the values are once, few, many and, for expanded clones, a class.

j_call: TRBJ2-5
clone_size: .
v_call: TRBV5-6
d_call: .
cdr3_nt: TGTGCCAGCAGCCGGTCTAGACGGGAGACCCAGTACTTC
cdr3_aa: CASSRSRRETQYF

j_call: TRBJ1-1
clone_size: .
v_call: TRBV29-1
d_call: .
cdr3_nt: TGCAGCGTTGGTGGGCAGAACACTGAAGCTTTCTTT
cdr3_aa: CSVGGQNTEAFF

j_call: TRBJ1-2
clone_size: .
v_call: TRBV10-3
d_call: .
cdr3_nt: TGTGCCATCCTTGGCCCCCTTTCATCCTCGGGACATAACTATGGCTACACCTTC
cdr3_aa: CAILGPLSSSGHNYGYTF

j_call: TRBJ1-1
clone_size: .
v_call: TRBV11-1
d_call: TRBD1
cdr3_nt: TGTGCCAGCAGCTGGGGGGACAGGGGGCTGAACACTGAAGCTTTCTTT
cdr3_aa: CASSWGDRGLNTEAFF

j_call: TRBJ2-1
clone_size: .
v_call: TRBV29-1
d_call: TRBD2
cdr3_nt: TGCAGCGTTGTTATGTGGGAGGGCCAGGATGAGCAGTTCTTC
cdr3_aa: CSVVMWEGQDEQFF

j_call: TRBJ2-2
clone_size: .
v_call: TRBV28
d_call: TRBD1
cdr3_nt: TGTGCCAGCAGTTTAGGACAGGGAAGCACCGGGGAGCTGTTTTTT
cdr3_aa: CASSLGQGSTGELFF

j_call: TRBJ2-5
clone_size: .
v_call: TRBV5-1
d_call: .
cdr3_nt: TGCGCCAGCAGGTGGATAGGGGGCGGGGAAGAGACCCAGTACTTC
cdr3_aa: CASRWIGGGEETQYF

j_call: TRBJ2-7
clone_size: .
v_call: TRBV6-5
d_call: .
cdr3_nt: TGTGCCAGCAGTAATCGAGGCGCCGAGCAGTACTTC
cdr3_aa: CASSNRGAEQYF

j_call: TRBJ1-5
clone_size: .
v_call: TRBV19
d_call: .
cdr3_nt: TGTGCCAGTAGTCCTTGGAGCCAGCCCCAGCATTTT
cdr3_aa: CASSPWSQPQHF

j_call: TRBJ2-7
clone_size: .
v_call: TRBV27
d_call: .
cdr3_nt: TGTGCCAGCAGTTTATCGCCGTGGCAGGGGTACTACGAGCAGTACTTC
cdr3_aa: CASSLSPWQGYYEQYF

j_call: TRBJ2-7
clone_size: .
v_call: TRBV2
d_call: TRBD2
cdr3_nt: TGTGCCAGCAGTGAAGGGGTAGCGGGGTACTCCTACGAGCAGTACTTC
cdr3_aa: CASSEGVAGYSYEQYF

j_call: TRBJ2-2
clone_size: .
v_call: TRBV7-9
d_call: .
cdr3_nt: TGTGCCAGCAGCTTCAACACCGGGGAGTTGTTTTTT
cdr3_aa: CASSFNTGELFF

j_call: TRBJ1-1
clone_size: .
v_call: TRBV18
d_call: .
cdr3_nt: TGTGCCAGCTCATCAACGGGGGGGGACACTGAAGCTTTCTTT
cdr3_aa: CASSSTGGDTEAFF

j_call: TRBJ2-5
clone_size: .
v_call: TRBV30
d_call: .
cdr3_nt: TGTGCCTGCTCGATATTGGCAGAGACCCAGTACTTC
cdr3_aa: CACSILAETQYF

j_call: TRBJ2-1
clone_size: .
v_call: TRBV6-6
d_call: TRBD1
cdr3_nt: TGTGCCAGCAGAACTACAGGGGGGACCTACAATGAGCAGTTCTTC
cdr3_aa: CASRTTGGTYNEQFF

j_call: TRBJ1-1
clone_size: .
v_call: TRBV5-6
d_call: .
cdr3_nt: TGTGCCAGCAGCTCGCCTACAGGGAACACTGAAGCTTTCTTT
cdr3_aa: CASSSPTGNTEAFF

j_call: TRBJ1-2
clone_size: .
v_call: TRBV27
d_call: .
cdr3_nt: TGTGCCAGCAGTTCAAACATGGACTATGGCTACATCTTC
cdr3_aa: CASSSNMDYGYIF

j_call: TRBJ2-3
clone_size: .
v_call: TRBV5-8
d_call: .
cdr3_nt: TGTGCCAGCAGCTTAGGGACTGTTTCAGATACGCAGTATTTT
cdr3_aa: CASSLGTVSDTQYF

j_call: TRBJ2-3
clone_size: .
v_call: TRBV6-1
d_call: TRBD2
cdr3_nt: TGTGCCAGCAGTGAGGGACTAGCGGGCGCAGATACGCAGTATTTT
cdr3_aa: CASSEGLAGADTQYF

j_call: TRBJ1-1
clone_size: few
v_call: TRBV5-4
d_call: .
cdr3_nt: TGTGCCAGCAGCTCCCTCGACAGAATGAACACTGAAGCTTTCTTT
cdr3_aa: CASSSLDRMNTEAFF

j_call: TRBJ2-3
clone_size: .
v_call: TRBV11-2
d_call: TRBD1
cdr3_nt: TGTGCCAGCAGCTTAGTAGCAGGGGGCAGCACAGATACGCAGTATTTT
cdr3_aa: CASSLVAGGSTDTQYF

j_call: TRBJ1-4
clone_size: .
v_call: TRBV27
d_call: TRBD1
cdr3_nt: TGTGCCAGCAGTCCAGCAGACAGGGGGTGGTCTAATGAAAAACTGTTTTTT
cdr3_aa: CASSPADRGWSNEKLFF

j_call: TRBJ2-3
clone_size: .
v_call: TRBV9
d_call: .
cdr3_nt: TGTGCCAGCAGCCCACCGGGGTTTTCCAACACAGATACGCAGTATTTT
cdr3_aa: CASSPPGFSNTDTQYF

j_call: TRBJ2-1
clone_size: .
v_call: TRBV5-1
d_call: TRBD2
cdr3_nt: TGCGCCAGCACACGCTGGACTAGCGCAGGCAATGAGCAGTTCTTC
cdr3_aa: CASTRWTSAGNEQFF

j_call: TRBJ2-5
clone_size: .
v_call: TRBV30
d_call: TRBD1
cdr3_nt: TGTGCCTGGAGTGTACCCCAGACAGGGGTCCAAGAGACCCAGTACTTC
cdr3_aa: CAWSVPQTGVQETQYF

j_call: TRBJ2-1
clone_size: .
v_call: TRBV5-6
d_call: TRBD2
cdr3_nt: TGTGCCAGCAGCTTGCTGACCAGCGGGGAGGGGAATGAGCAGTTCTTC
cdr3_aa: CASSLLTSGEGNEQFF

j_call: TRBJ1-3
clone_size: .
v_call: TRBV11-2
d_call: TRBD1
cdr3_nt: TGTGCCAGCAGCTTAGTGGTCGGACAGGGGGGAAACACCATATATTTT
cdr3_aa: CASSLVVGQGGNTIYF

j_call: TRBJ1-1
clone_size: once
v_call: TRBV10-3
d_call: .
cdr3_nt: TGTGCCATCAGGGACATTGATGAAGCTTTCTTT
cdr3_aa: CAIRDIDEAFF

j_call: TRBJ1-1
clone_size: few
v_call: TRBV7-6
d_call: TRBD1
cdr3_nt: TGTGCCAGCAGCTTAGAAACAGGGGGCTACCCTGAAGCTTTCTTT
cdr3_aa: CASSLETGGYPEAFF

j_call: TRBJ2-2
clone_size: .
v_call: TRBV6-5
d_call: .
cdr3_nt: TGTGCCAGCAGTTACTCGTGGGGGCGCGGGTCCGGGGAGCTGTTTTTT
cdr3_aa: CASSYSWGRGSGELFF

j_call: TRBJ1-2
clone_size: .
v_call: TRBV5-4
d_call: .
cdr3_nt: TGTGCCAGCAGCTTCCATCCAAACTATGGCTACACCTTC
cdr3_aa: CASSFHPNYGYTF

j_call: TRBJ2-7
clone_size: .
v_call: TRBV10-3
d_call: TRBD1
cdr3_nt: TGTGCCATCAGACCCGGGACAGGGGAAGGCGAGCAGTACTTC
cdr3_aa: CAIRPGTGEGEQYF

j_call: TRBJ2-2
clone_size: .
v_call: TRBV29-1
d_call: TRBD1
cdr3_nt: TGCAGCGTCACCGGGACAGGGACTACCGGGGAGCTGTTTTTT
cdr3_aa: CSVTGTGTTGELFF

j_call: TRBJ1-6
clone_size: .
v_call: TRBV9
d_call: TRBD1
cdr3_nt: TGTGCCAGCAGCGTAAATCCCACCGCAGGGGGTTCACCCCTCCACTTT
cdr3_aa: CASSVNPTAGGSPLHF

j_call: TRBJ2-2
clone_size: few
v_call: TRBV5-1
d_call: TRBD2
cdr3_nt: TGCGCCAGCAGCTTGGAGGGCCTAGCGGGTCCTACCGGGGAGCTGTTTTTT
cdr3_aa: CASSLEGLAGPTGELFF

j_call: TRBJ2-2
clone_size: .
v_call: TRBV5-1
d_call: TRBD1
cdr3_nt: TGCGCCAGCAGCTCTGCCCAGGGGGCTACCGGGGAGCTGTTTTTT
cdr3_aa: CASSSAQGATGELFF

j_call: TRBJ2-7
clone_size: .
v_call: TRBV4-1
d_call: TRBD2
cdr3_nt: TGCGCCAGCAGCCAAGGTACAGGGACTAGCTCCTACGAGCAGTACTTC
cdr3_aa: CASSQGTGTSSYEQYF

j_call: TRBJ1-1
clone_size: .
v_call: TRBV27
d_call: .
cdr3_nt: TGTGCCAGCAGTTACCGGACAAACACTGAAGCTTTCTTT
cdr3_aa: CASSYRTNTEAFF

j_call: TRBJ2-7
clone_size: .
v_call: TRBV30
d_call: TRBD2
cdr3_nt: TGTGCCTGGTCGGTGGGGGGGGTAACCTACGAGCAGTACTTC
cdr3_aa: CAWSVGGVTYEQYF

j_call: TRBJ2-7
clone_size: once
v_call: TRBV5-1
d_call: TRBD1
cdr3_nt: TGCGCCAGCAGCGTGCGACAGGGAGAGGGCGAGCAGTACTTC
cdr3_aa: CASSVRQGEGEQYF

j_call: TRBJ1-1
clone_size: .
v_call: TRBV28
d_call: .
cdr3_nt: TGTGCCAGCAGTTACAGAAAATCTTTGAACACTGAAGCTTTCTTT
cdr3_aa: CASSYRKSLNTEAFF

j_call: TRBJ2-3
clone_size: .
v_call: TRBV5-6
d_call: TRBD2
cdr3_nt: TGTGCCAGCAGCTTTCCGGGGGGGGCGAGAAATACGCAGTATTTT
cdr3_aa: CASSFPGGARNTQYF

j_call: TRBJ1-1
clone_size: .
v_call: TRBV5-1
d_call: .
cdr3_nt: TGCGCCAGCAGCTCTACAGGGTGGGAGAACACTGAAGCTTTCTTT
cdr3_aa: CASSSTGWENTEAFF

j_call: TRBJ1-2
clone_size: once
v_call: TRBV5-5
d_call: .
cdr3_nt: TGTGCCAGCAGTCCAAACCCCTTTCCCCAGACAGCATACTATGGCTACACCTTC
cdr3_aa: CASSPNPFPQTAYYGYTF

j_call: TRBJ1-4
clone_size: .
v_call: TRBV5-4
d_call: .
cdr3_nt: TGTGCCAGCAGCTTGGGGCAGTCTAATGAAAAACTGTTTTTT
cdr3_aa: CASSLGQSNEKLFF

j_call: TRBJ2-2
clone_size: .
v_call: TRBV19
d_call: TRBD2
cdr3_nt: TGTGCCAGTAGCCCGGGACTAAGCCTGTTTTTT
cdr3_aa: CASSPGLSLFF